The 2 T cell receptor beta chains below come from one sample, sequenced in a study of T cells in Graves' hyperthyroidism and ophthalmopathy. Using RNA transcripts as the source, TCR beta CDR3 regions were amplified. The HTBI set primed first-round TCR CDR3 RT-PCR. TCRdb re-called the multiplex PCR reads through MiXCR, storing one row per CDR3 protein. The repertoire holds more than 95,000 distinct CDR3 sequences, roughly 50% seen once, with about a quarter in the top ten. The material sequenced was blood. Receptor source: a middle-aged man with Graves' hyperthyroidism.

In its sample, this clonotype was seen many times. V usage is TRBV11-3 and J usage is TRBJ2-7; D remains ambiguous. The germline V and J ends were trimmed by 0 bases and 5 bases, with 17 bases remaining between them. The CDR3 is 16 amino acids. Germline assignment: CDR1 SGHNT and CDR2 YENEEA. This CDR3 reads CASSLEWFGNSDEQYF. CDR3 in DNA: TGTGCCAGCAGCTTAGAGTGGTTCGGCAATAGTGACGAGCAGTACTTC.

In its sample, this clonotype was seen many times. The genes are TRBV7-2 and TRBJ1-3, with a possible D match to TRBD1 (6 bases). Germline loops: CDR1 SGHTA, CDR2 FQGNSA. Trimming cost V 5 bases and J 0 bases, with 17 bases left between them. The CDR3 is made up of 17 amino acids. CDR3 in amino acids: CASSRRTDPSSGNTIYF. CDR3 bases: TGTGCCAGCAGCCGAAGGACAGATCCAAGCTCTGGAAACACCATATATTTT.